This TCR beta chain was captured by sequencing in a study of read filtering for tumor transcriptome and immune sequencing. As for the study in general: The cohort had more than 16 men and more than 11 women aged roughly 47 to 80, mean approximately 66 years. Regarding the study as a whole: Dropping single-read clonotypes raised IR-seq and RNA-seq shared-clonotype correlation.

Germline V gives CDR1 SGDLS, CDR2 YYNGEE. Trimming took 4 bases from V and 3 from J, leaving 13 bases between them. The CDR3 contains 14 residues. This clonotype was recorded many times. Its specificity is not known. Molecular barcoded adaptors covering alpha/delta and beta/gamma chains were used on about 390 ng RNA. TCRdb independently ran MiXCR on the reads; one entry per CDR3 protein. Of over 4,500 distinct CDR3 sequences listed, roughly 21% were seen once; the top ten hold around a fifth. The V call is TRBV9, the J call TRBJ2-5, with a weak D call TRBD2 (6 bases). Sequenced sample: a population of CD138-negative cells sorted from bone marrow. This receptor was identified in a donor at least 40 years old with multiple myeloma. CDR3 DNA: TGTGCCAGCAGCCCGGAAGGAGGGAAAGAGACCCAGTACTTC. It is translated as CASSPEGGKETQYF.